This T cell receptor beta chain is from a study of beta chain features in type 1 diabetes. The study reverse transcribed the entire isolated RNA, so it sequenced expressed TCRB transcripts. Profiled with immunoSEQ multiplex PCR; TCRdb holds only in-frame clones, not every one. The profile shows 300,000 or so clones, 8% of them singletons. V was pared by 2 bases and J by 1 base, with 5 bases between. Germline V gene sequence: CDR1 MNHEY, CDR2 SVGAGI. The CDR3 loop spans 14 amino acids. V gene TRBV6-5 combines with J gene TRBJ2-2; D is unclear. The clonotype originates from a woman under 30 in good health. Sequencing used central memory CD4+ T cells from blood. CDR3 protein: CASSYQLNTGELFF. The CDR3 nucleotides are TGTGCCAGCAGTTACCAGTTGAACACCGGGGAGCTGTTTTTT.